Shown below are 27 T cell receptor beta chains from a single sample sequenced in a study of T-cell memory formation after mild COVID-19. From the 5' RACE reads, TCRdb called clonotypes with MiXCR, one entry per CDR3 protein. The table includes 350,000 to 450,000 distinct CDR3 sequences, under 15% detected once. The sequencing input was PBMCs or a T cell subset sorted from them (not recorded which). Every receptor here comes from a man younger than 35 who had mild COVID-19 (a few samples of this study predate the infection). Cell type and time point are not known.

The genes are TRBV7-9 and TRBJ1-3; D is unresolved. Germline assignment: CDR1 SEHNR and CDR2 FQNEAQ (reference sequence). This CDR3 contains 15 residues. V gave up 3 bases and J gave up 1 base, with 10 bases separating them. The CDR3, as DNA: TGTGCCAGCAGCTTTTACAGCGATTCTGGAAACACCATATATTTT. Amino acids: CASSFYSDSGNTIYF. The variable domain in full, with the rest retrieved from reference TRBV7-9 and TRBJ1-3, is DTGVSQNPRHKITKRGQNVTFRCDPISEHNRLYWYRQTLGQGPEFLTYFQNEAQLEKSRLLSDRFSAERPKGSFSTLEIQRTEQGDSAMYLCASSFYSDSGNTIYFGEGSWLTVV.

This clonotype was detected only a few times. The V gene is TRBV11-3, the J gene TRBJ2-3, with 11 bases lining up with TRBD1. Trimming removed 5 bases from V and 4 bases from J; junction bases left unmatched: 8. CDR1 SGHNT and CDR2 YENEEA come from the germline V gene. The CDR3 loop spans 16 amino acids. The CDR3 reads CASSTRTGGVPDTQYF. The CDR3 DNA follows: TGTGCCAGCAGCACCCGGACAGGGGGCGTCCCAGATACGCAGTATTTT.

This clonotype was recorded many times. The chain combines TRBV4-1 with TRBJ1-1; the D gene is possibly TRBD1 (5 bases). Per germline, CDR1 MGHRA and CDR2 YSYEKL. Trimming left V 1 base short and J 1 base short, with 10 bases between. This CDR3 has 15 residues. The CDR3 coding sequence is TGCGCCAGCAGCCAAGGGGGGTGGGCGAACACTGAAGCTTTCTTT. Translation gives CASSQGGWANTEAFF.

The table lists this clonotype with a few counts. The chain couples TRBV7-3 to TRBJ2-1; 8 nucleotides align to TRBD1. Germline V gene data show CDR1 as SGHTA and CDR2 as FQGTGA. The CDR3 covers 16 residues. V dropped 2 bases and J dropped 0; count of bases not matched to a gene: 3. CDR3 coding DNA: TGTGCCAGCAGCTTAGTGGGGACAGGCTCCTACAATGAGCAGTTCTTC. This codes for CASSLVGTGSYNEQFF.

This clonotype was found a few times. The chain links TRBV7-3 to TRBJ2-7, with TRBD1 matching 9 bases. Germline assignment: CDR1 SGHTA and CDR2 FQGTGA. This CDR3 comprises 15 residues. Trimming took 5 bases from V and 3 from J; bases not matched to a gene: 8. This CDR3 is CASSPEGTGYYEQYF. For the CDR3, the DNA is TGTGCCAGCAGCCCAGAGGGGACAGGGTACTACGAGCAGTACTTC.

This clonotype was observed a handful of times. V is TRBV3-1 and J is TRBJ2-7; TRBD1 matches 8 bases. CDR1 is LGHDT and CDR2 is YNNKEL in the germline V gene (reference sequence). The CDR3 is 16 amino acids. Trimming took 0 bases from V and 6 from J; bases not matched to a gene: 10. The CDR3 DNA follows: TGTGCCAGCAGCCAAGATCTGAGACAGGGGAGCAGCGAGCAGTACTTC. Protein product: CASSQDLRQGSSEQYF.

This clonotype was counted many times. V usage is TRBV12-3 or TRBV12-4 and J usage is TRBJ2-4; 12 positions agree with TRBD1. The CDR3 has 15 residues. Trimming removed 3 bases from V and 8 bases from J; junction bases left unmatched: 5. The CDR3 region has the DNA TGTGCCAGCAGTTTGCAGGGACAGGGGGCCTACATTCAGTACTTC. The encoded protein is CASSLQGQGAYIQYF.

The V gene is TRBV7-2, the J gene TRBJ1-6; 9 nucleotides line up with TRBD1. CDR1 is SGHTA, CDR2 FQGNSA, per germline. V trimming: 4 bases; J trimming: 11 bases; junction bases outside the gene matches: 9. The CDR3 has 15 amino acids. The CDR3 here is CASSSQGQGRTPLHF. In DNA, the CDR3 is TGTGCCAGCAGCTCCCAGGGACAGGGAAGGACACCCCTCCACTTT.

The gene calls are TRBV6-5 and TRBJ1-5; D remains ambiguous. V lost 0 bases and J lost 0, with 9 bases in between. There are 16 residues in the CDR3. CDR1 MNHEY and CDR2 SVGAGI come from the germline V gene. In nucleotides, the CDR3 is TGTGCCAGCAGTTACTCGTTCGGATCTAGCAATCAGCCCCAGCATTTT. This encodes CASSYSFGSSNQPQHF.

The chain joins TRBV5-1 to TRBJ2-1; D not resolved. The V gene's germline CDR1 is SGHRS and CDR2 YFSETQ. Deletions cut 4 bases from V and 9 bases from J, with 17 bases between. The CDR3 sequence is 14 residues long. The CDR3 DNA follows: TGCGCCAGCAGCGTCCTAGGATCCCAAGGTGAGCAGTTCTTC. Residues: CASSVLGSQGEQFF.

This clonotype has only a few counts. The chain employs TRBV18 and TRBJ2-7; 7 nucleotides match TRBD1. The germline V gene encodes CDR1 KGHSH and CDR2 LQKENI. V lost 4 bases and J lost 6; bases outside the gene matches: 3. CDR3 length: 12 residues. Here the CDR3 reads CASSLDRVEQYV. The CDR3, as DNA: TGTGCCAGCTCACTAGACAGGGTCGAGCAGTACGTC.

The chain is built from TRBV20-1 and TRBJ2-3, with a weak D call TRBD2 (6 bases). The CDR3 extends over 14 amino acids. V shed 3 bases and J shed 1 base, with 11 bases lying between them. The germline CDR1 and CDR2 sequences are DFQATT and SNEGSKA (reference sequence). The CDR3 DNA reads as TGCAGTGCTAGGGCGCGGGGCGGCACAGATACGCAGTATTTT. Translation gives CSARARGGTDTQYF.

This sequence joins TRBV20-1 and TRBJ2-7; D remains unclear. CDR1 and CDR2 from the germline V gene are DFQATT and SNEGSKA (reference sequence). V was clipped by 6 bases and J by 3 bases, with 15 bases between them. This CDR3 contains 13 residues. The CDR3 sequence: CSAKAEILYEQYV. DNA of the CDR3: TGCAGTGCCAAGGCAGAGATACTCTACGAGCAGTACGTC.

The chain is built from TRBV7-2 and TRBJ2-2; 7 positions match TRBD2. The CDR3 has 15 amino acids. Germline loops: CDR1 SGHTA, CDR2 FQGNSA. The trim removed 3 bases at V and 5 bases at J, leaving 6 bases unmatched. In nucleotides, the CDR3 is TGTGCCAGCAGCTTGGGCGGGGGAAGAACCGGGGAGCTGTTTTTT. It yields the protein CASSLGGGRTGELFF.

The chain employs TRBV6-2 or TRBV6-3 and TRBJ2-2; D possibly matches TRBD1 or TRBD2 (5 bases each). The CDR3 has 17 amino acids. V was trimmed by 5 bases and J by 5 bases, leaving 21 bases between them. Germline V gives CDR1 MNHEY, CDR2 SVGEGT. CDR3 DNA: TGTGCCAGCAGTGCTAGACCGGGACCCGCCGGGACCGGGGAGCTGTTTTTT. Protein sequence: CASSARPGPAGTGELFF.

CDR3 in DNA: TGTGCCAGCAGCCCTACCGGTTTCGAAGAGACCCAGTACTTC. This codes for CASSPTGFEETQYF. V gene TRBV7-9 combines with J gene TRBJ2-5; D is uncertain. The CDR3 runs to 14 residues. Germline V gene data show CDR1 as SEHNR and CDR2 as FQNEAQ (reference sequence). The V end was cut by 5 bases, the J end by 3 bases, with 13 bases between.

This clonotype was seen a handful of times. The chain links TRBV6-1 to TRBJ1-2, with a weak D call TRBD1 (5 bases). V gave up 2 bases and J gave up 4 bases, with 14 bases separating them. Germline CDR1 MNHNS, CDR2 SASEGT. The CDR3 spans 15 residues. The CDR3 here is CASSEYQGNPYGYTF. For the CDR3, the DNA is TGTGCCAGCAGTGAATATCAGGGAAACCCCTATGGCTACACCTTC.

This clonotype was seen repeatedly, ten times or more. The V and J genes are TRBV7-2 and TRBJ1-5; a weak D match, TRBD1 (5 bases). This CDR3 contains 18 residues. Germline CDR1 and CDR2: SGHTA and FQGNSA. V gave up 5 bases and J gave up 1 base, with 21 bases separating them. The CDR3 nucleotides are TGTGCCAGCAGCCCCTCGTGGTCCGGGGGAGGAAGCAATCAGCCCCAGCATTTT. It encodes CASSPSWSGGGSNQPQHF.

This clonotype was seen only a few times. The rearrangement joins TRBV12-3 or TRBV12-4 to TRBJ2-5; D possibly corresponds to TRBD2 (6 bases). V was pared by 7 bases and J by 2 bases, with 11 bases between. This CDR3 is built from 13 residues. The CDR3 DNA follows: TGTGCCAGCACCCTCCGGGGGCAAGAGACCCAGTACTTC. It translates to CASTLRGQETQYF.

This clonotype showed up just a few times. The V call is TRBV6-5, the J call TRBJ2-7, with 8 bases lining up with TRBD1. The V segment lost 4 bases and the J segment 3 bases; nucleotides outside the gene matches: 2. Germline V CDR1 and CDR2: MNHEY, SVGAGI. The CDR3 runs 13 residues. CDR3 sequence reads: CASSSTGGYEQYF. The CDR3 DNA reads TGTGCCAGCAGTTCAACAGGGGGCTACGAGCAGTACTTC.

The V call is TRBV4-1, the J call TRBJ2-1; 11 nucleotides agree with TRBD2. Germline values: CDR1 MGHRA, CDR2 YSYEKL. CDR3 length: 14 amino acids. The ends lost 0 bases at V and 14 bases at J; junction bases unmatched: 6. This chain's CDR3 is CASSQEFVAGGKFF. The CDR3 DNA sequence: TGCGCCAGCAGCCAAGAATTCGTAGCGGGGGGGAAGTTCTTC.

This clonotype was recorded many times. The rearrangement links TRBV20-1 to TRBJ2-5, with 7 bases aligning to TRBD2. Germline CDR1 and CDR2: DFQATT and SNEGSKA (reference sequence). The CDR3 consists of 12 residues. CDR3 region: CRAERGGETQYF. DNA for the CDR3: TGCAGGGCTGAGCGGGGAGGTGAGACCCAGTACTTC.

The CDR3 nucleotides read TGTGCCAGCTCACCCGACGGAAGAAACACTGAAGCTTTCTTT. Encoded protein: CASSPDGRNTEAFF. The chain combines TRBV18 with TRBJ1-1; D gene uncertain. The CDR3 has 14 residues. Between the trimmed V and J ends, which lost 3 bases and 2 bases, there was a span of 10 bases. Looked up from germline, CDR1 is KGHSH and CDR2 is LQKENI.

This clonotype was seen a handful of times. The chain joins TRBV5-1 to TRBJ2-6, with 8 bases fitting TRBD1. Trimming took 3 bases from V and 2 from J; bases not matched to a gene: 7. CDR1 and CDR2 (germline): SGHRS, YFSETQ. The CDR3 totals 17 residues. The CDR3 DNA sequence: TGCGCCAGCAGCTCGAACCGACAGGGGCCTGGGGCCAACGTCCTGACTTTC. It is translated as CASSSNRQGPGANVLTF. The whole variable domain, filled in from reference TRBV5-1 and TRBJ2-6, reads KAGVTQTPRYLIKTRGQQVTLSCSPISGHRSVSWYQQTPGQGLQFLFEYFSETQRNKGNFPGRFSGRQFSNSRSEMNVSTLELGDSALYLCASSSNRQGPGANVLTFGAGSRLTVL.

The chain combines TRBV6-6 with TRBJ2-7; no firm D call. The ends were cut back, 5 bases at V and 5 bases at J, with 7 bases in the middle. This CDR3 is built from 11 residues. The V gene's germline CDR1 is MNHNY and CDR2 SVGAGI (reference sequence). The CDR3 region is CASSTGHEQYF. The CDR3 nucleotides read TGTGCCAGCAGTACTGGTCACGAGCAGTACTTC.

The chain combines TRBV7-9 with TRBJ2-7; D is unclear. The ends were cut back, 5 bases at V and 6 bases at J, with 20 bases in the middle. The CDR3 contains 15 residues. CDR1 is SEHNR, CDR2 FQNEAQ, per germline (reference sequence). The CDR3 DNA sequence: TGTGCCAGCAGCCCCAAGAAGGACCCTCCTGGCGAGCAGTACTTC. It codes for CASSPKKDPPGEQYF.

This clonotype has a handful of counts. The chain combines TRBV6-2 or TRBV6-3 with TRBJ2-3; 7 bases line up with TRBD2. Germline V gene data show CDR1 as MNHEY and CDR2 as SVGEGT. CDR3 length equals 15 residues. After removal of 1 base from V and 0 bases from J, the junction contained 1 base not matched to a gene. The CDR3 loop is CASSYFGGSTDTQYF. The CDR3 DNA sequence: TGTGCCAGCAGTTACTTCGGGGGGAGCACAGATACGCAGTATTTT.